The 24 T cell receptor beta chains in this list originate from one sample, sequenced in a study of T cell responses to AZD1222 COVID-19 vaccine. Profiling relied on immunoSEQ multiplex PCR, and the TCRdb table lists in-frame clones only, not all of them. Here the sample spans 200,000 or so clones, about nine tenths being singletons. Sequencing used peripheral blood, obtained on day 0 of MenACWY control vaccination. The receptor source for this set is an adult in good health.

This chain connects TRBV14 to TRBJ2-5; D remains ambiguous. Germline CDR1 reads SGHDN; CDR2 reads FVKESK. The CDR3 covers 12 residues. Trimming shortened V by 1 base and J by 4 bases, and 4 bases separated the two germline ends. The CDR3, as DNA: TGTGCCAGCAGCCAAGGGGGAGAGACCCAGTACTTC. It is translated as CASSQGGETQYF.

V gene TRBV7-2 combines with J gene TRBJ1-3; 7 bases map to TRBD1. The CDR3 covers 14 residues. The J segment lost 4 bases and the V segment lost 4 bases, leaving 4 bases of the junction unmatched. The V gene's germline CDR1 is SGHTA and CDR2 FQGNSA. In DNA, the CDR3 is TGTGCCAGCAGCTCCGGGGACAGCGGAAACACCATATATTTT. Its protein product is CASSSGDSGNTIYF.

The rearrangement uses TRBV6-5 and TRBJ2-1; 9 positions agree with TRBD2. Trimming cost V 3 bases and J 9 bases; bases outside gene matches: 9. The CDR3 totals 15 residues. Germline V CDR1 and CDR2: MNHEY, SVGAGI. CDR3 amino acids: CASSYNSGGLSEQFF. DNA of the CDR3: TGTGCCAGCAGTTATAATAGCGGGGGTCTTAGTGAGCAGTTCTTC.

The chain employs TRBV11-3 and TRBJ2-3; TRBD1 or TRBD2 may be the D gene (5 bases each). Between the trimmed V and J ends, which lost 4 bases and 3 bases, there was a span of 17 bases. This CDR3 region has 16 residues. Germline CDR1 is SGHNT and CDR2 is YENEEA. The CDR3 DNA reads as TGTGCCAGCAGCTCGGCTGAGGGGCGCGAGACAGATACGCAGTATTTT. Residues: CASSSAEGRETDTQYF.

The chain recombines TRBV19 with TRBJ1-1; D perhaps matches TRBD1 (6 bases). This CDR3 comprises 15 residues. Deletions cut 5 bases from V and 1 base from J, with 14 bases between. The germline CDR1 and CDR2 sequences are LNHDA and SQIVND (reference sequence). In nucleotides, the CDR3 is TGTGCCAGTAGTCCGAGGGAAGGGGGGAACACTGAAGCTTTCTTT. This encodes CASSPREGGNTEAFF.

This rearrangement joins TRBV7-2 to TRBJ2-2; TRBD2 matches 9 bases. This CDR3 contains 15 residues. CDR1 is SGHTA, CDR2 FQGNSA, per germline. V shed 4 bases and J 7 bases; nucleotides not matched to a gene: 7. The CDR3 here is CASSSQAGGGGELFF. DNA of the CDR3: TGTGCCAGCAGCTCCCAAGCGGGGGGAGGCGGGGAGCTGTTTTTT. The variable domain in full, completed from reference TRBV7-2 and TRBJ2-2, reads GAGVSQSPSNKVTEKGKDVELRCDPISGHTALYWYRQSLGQGLEFLIYFQGNSAPDKSGLPSDRFSAERTGGSVSTLTIQRTQQEDSAVYLCASSSQAGGGGELFFGEGSRLTVL.

This clone was counted a few times. The chain couples TRBV29-1 to TRBJ2-7; 9 nucleotides agree with TRBD1. The V gene end was trimmed by 1 base and the J gene end by 0 bases; junction bases not matched to a gene: 4. The V gene's germline CDR1 is SQVTM and CDR2 ANQGSEA. The length of the CDR3 is 15 residues. CDR3 nucleotides: TGCAGCGTTGAAGGACAGGGGGGATCCTCCTACGAGCAGTACTTC. Translation gives CSVEGQGGSSYEQYF.

The V and J genes are TRBV7-9 and TRBJ2-3; the D is unclear. Germline V lookup: CDR1 SEHNR, CDR2 FQNEAQ (reference sequence). The V and J ends lost 1 base and 1 base respectively, with 6 bases between them. This CDR3 region has 14 residues. CDR3 amino acids: CASSLDYGTDTQYF. The CDR3, as DNA: TGTGCCAGCAGCTTAGACTACGGCACAGATACGCAGTATTTT.

CDR3 nucleotide sequence: TGTGCCAGTAGGGGGGAGAACATTCAGTACTTC. Protein sequence: CASRGENIQYF. The chain combines TRBV19 with TRBJ2-4; D might be TRBD1 or TRBD2, each matching 5 bases. CDR3 length: 11 residues. Trimming removed 6 bases at V and 7 bases at J, with 7 bases between. CDR1 is LNHDA, CDR2 SQIVND, per germline (reference sequence).

The genes are TRBV30 and TRBJ1-1; D is unclear. This CDR3 region has 11 residues. Trimming cost V 1 base and J 6 bases, with 6 bases left between them. CDR1 is GTSNPN, CDR2 SVGIG, per germline (reference sequence). CDR3 DNA sequence: TGTGCCTGGAGTGCCCAGGCTGAAGCTTTCTTT. Residues: CAWSAQAEAFF. The full variable domain, completed using reference TRBV30 and TRBJ1-1, is SQTIHQWPATLVQPVGSPLSLECTVEGTSNPNLYWYRQAAGRGLQLLFYSVGIGQISSEVPQNLSASRPQDRQFILSSKKLLLSDSGFYLCAWSAQAEAFFGQGTRLTVV.

CDR3 sequence: CASSLLGQGTGELFF. The CDR3 nucleotides are TGTGCCAGCAGCTTATTGGGACAGGGGACCGGGGAGCTGTTTTTT. The V gene is TRBV7-8, the J gene TRBJ2-2, with 10 bases fitting TRBD1. V was pared by 2 bases and J by 5 bases, with 2 bases of the junction left unmatched. This CDR3 spans 15 amino acids. Germline CDR1 is SGHVS and CDR2 is FQNEAQ.

This clone has only one observation. The genes are TRBV30 and TRBJ2-7; no reliable D call. Germline CDR1 GTSNPN, CDR2 SVGIG (reference sequence). V lost 4 bases to trimming and J lost 2 bases, with 18 bases between them. CDR3 size: 15 residues. In nucleotides, the CDR3 is TGTGCCTGGATTCAAAACGAAGTAGGACCCTACGAGCAGTACTTC. Encoded protein: CAWIQNEVGPYEQYF.

J is TRBJ1-1 and V is TRBV29-1; 8 nucleotides line up with TRBD1. Germline CDR1 reads SQVTM; CDR2 reads ANQGSEA. This CDR3 is built from 13 residues. After removal of 6 bases from V and 1 base from J, the junction contained 4 bases not matched to a gene. As DNA, the CDR3 is TGCAGCGTCTCGGGACAGGAGAACACTGAAGCTTTCTTT. This translates into CSVSGQENTEAFF.

The chain couples TRBV28 to TRBJ2-7; the match to TRBD1 covers 9 bases. V lost 8 bases, J lost 2 bases, and 4 bases stayed unmatched. The CDR3 runs to 13 residues. The germline V gene has CDR1 MDHEN and CDR2 SYDVKM. Here the CDR3 reads CASLTGGAYEQYF. The CDR3 region has the DNA TGTGCCAGCCTGACAGGGGGGGCCTACGAGCAGTACTTC. Together with reference TRBV28 and TRBJ2-7, the CDR3 gives the full variable domain: DVKVTQSSRYLVKRTGEKVFLECVQDMDHENMFWYRQDPGLGLRLIYFSYDVKMKEKGDIPEGYSVSREKKERFSLILESASTNQTSMYLCASLTGGAYEQYFGPGTRLTVT.

The CDR3 region is CASSEAGREAMAYEQYF. CDR3 nucleotide sequence: TGTGCCAGCAGTGAAGCGGGGCGGGAGGCCATGGCTTACGAGCAGTACTTC. The chain combines TRBV2 with TRBJ2-7; 8 positions match TRBD2. CDR3 size: 17 residues. Germline loops: CDR1 SNHLY, CDR2 FYNNEI. V lost 0 bases and J lost 4; bases outside the gene matches: 11.

The genes are TRBV27 and TRBJ1-5; D is unresolved. Trimming removed 6 bases from V and 0 bases from J, with 12 bases in between. Per the germline V gene, CDR1 is MNHEY and CDR2 is SMNVEV (reference sequence). This CDR3 is built from 15 residues. The CDR3 DNA reads TGTGCCAGCAGCCCGGGTCAACATAGCAATCAGCCCCAGCATTTT. Protein product: CASSPGQHSNQPQHF.

The chain is built from TRBV11-2 and TRBJ2-7; possibly TRBD1 for D (6 bases). This CDR3 comprises 13 residues. Per germline, CDR1 SGHAT and CDR2 FQNNGV. Trimming left V 5 bases short and J 4 bases short, with 12 bases between. CDR3 in DNA: TGTGCCAGCAGCGTCGGTAGGGGGTACGAGCAGTACTTC. It yields the protein CASSVGRGYEQYF.

This clone turned up a few times. V gene TRBV6-5 combines with J gene TRBJ1-1, with 7 nucleotides matching TRBD1. The germline V gene encodes CDR1 MNHEY and CDR2 SVGAGI. The CDR3 totals 15 residues. The J segment lost 1 base and the V segment lost 4 bases, leaving 6 bases of the junction unmatched. CDR3 amino acids: CASSLTGPGNTEAFF. In nucleotides, the CDR3 is TGTGCCAGCAGTTTGACAGGGCCGGGGAACACTGAAGCTTTCTTT.

J is TRBJ2-5 and V is TRBV28; 7 positions agree with TRBD2. This CDR3 contains 16 residues. The junction had 11 bases not matched to a gene; V was cut back by 3 bases and J by 4 bases. Germline CDR1 is MDHEN and CDR2 is SYDVKM. CDR3 residues: CASSFGYGGRAETQYF. The CDR3 nucleotides read TGTGCCAGCAGTTTCGGGTACGGGGGGAGAGCAGAGACCCAGTACTTC.

The chain is built from TRBV28 and TRBJ1-2, with 7 positions matching TRBD1. Germline trimming cut 6 bases from V and 2 bases from J; bases unmatched to any gene: 0. Germline V gene lookup returns CDR1 MDHEN and CDR2 SYDVKM. The CDR3 loop spans 12 amino acids. Here the CDR3 reads CASRTGNYGYTF. Written as DNA, the CDR3 is TGTGCCAGCAGGACAGGGAACTATGGCTACACCTTC.

The chain uses TRBV6-5 and TRBJ2-7, with D perhaps matching TRBD1 or TRBD2 (5 bases each). Germline values: CDR1 MNHEY, CDR2 SVGAGI. This CDR3 is 14 amino acids long. With 2 bases removed from V and 0 bases from J, the gap between germline ends came to 8 bases. For the CDR3, the DNA is TGTGCCAGCAGTTACGGGGGAAACTCCTACGAGCAGTACTTC. Protein product: CASSYGGNSYEQYF.

The V and J genes are TRBV7-8 and TRBJ2-1; the match to TRBD2 covers 9 bases. V shed 4 bases and J 8 bases; nucleotides not matched to a gene: 12. Germline V gene data show CDR1 as SGHVS and CDR2 as FQNEAQ. The CDR3 runs 16 residues. The CDR3 DNA is TGTGCCAGCAGCTCATCGGGTAGCGGGAGTGGGTATGAGCAGTTCTTC. This sequence encodes CASSSSGSGSGYEQFF.

The chain links TRBV7-2 to TRBJ1-4, with D unresolved. The CDR3 has 14 amino acids. The V end lost 4 bases, the J end lost 3 bases, and 9 bases lay between the germline ends. Looked up from germline, CDR1 is SGHTA and CDR2 is FQGNSA. DNA for the CDR3: TGTGCCAGCAGCTCCCTGTTCTCTAATGAAAAACTGTTTTTT. Translation gives CASSSLFSNEKLFF.

The chain couples TRBV9 to TRBJ2-1, with 8 bases aligning to TRBD2. CDR1 and CDR2 (germline): SGDLS, YYNGEE. Trimming took 6 bases from V and 4 from J; bases not matched to a gene: 9. The CDR3 covers 15 residues. CDR3 DNA: TGTGCCAGCACCCTACGGGGGACTAGTTACAATGAGCAGTTCTTC. It codes for CASTLRGTSYNEQFF.